A single sample is the source of the 23 T cell receptor beta chains below, sequenced in a study of cytomegalovirus exposure and HLA in healthy donors. Both 60 Vbeta primers and 13 Jbeta primers went into the PCR. Libraries were prepared by immunoSEQ multiplex PCR; TCRdb keeps only in-frame clonotypes and omits some of them. In total, the table holds about 77,000 clones. Sequencing input: PBMCs. These receptors were taken from a man in his fifties or sixties in good health and CMV-seropositive.

The chain joins TRBV2 to TRBJ1-1; 8 positions match TRBD1. This CDR3 has 15 amino acids. The ends lost 5 bases at V and 1 base at J; junction bases unmatched: 6. Germline values: CDR1 SNHLY, CDR2 FYNNEI. Here the CDR3 DNA reads TGTGCCAGCAGTCCCTATACAGGGGGGAACACTGAAGCTTTCTTT. Encoded protein: CASSPYTGGNTEAFF.

This chain uses TRBV7-2 with TRBJ1-6, with unresolved D. The CDR3 runs to 14 residues. CDR1 is SGHTA and CDR2 is FQGNSA in the germline V gene. Trimming removed 6 bases from V and 11 bases from J, with 17 bases in between. For the CDR3, the DNA is TGTGCCAGCAGTCCTGAAAGCAGGCGCGCACCCCTCCACTTT. Its protein is CASSPESRRAPLHF.

This chain uses TRBV5-6 with TRBJ2-7; D may match TRBD1 or TRBD2 (7 bases each). The CDR3 spans 13 residues. CDR1 SGHDT and CDR2 YYEEEE come from the germline V gene. V was shortened by 4 bases and J by 7 bases, with 15 bases between the two germline ends. CDR3: CASSLGGGHEQYF. Written as DNA, the CDR3 is TGTGCCAGCAGCCTGGGAGGGGGCCATGAGCAGTACTTC.

The CDR3 region has the DNA TGTGCCATCAGTGGGACTAGCGGGAGAGTAGGCACCGGGGAGCTGTTTTTT. It encodes CAISGTSGRVGTGELFF. The chain uses TRBV10-3 and TRBJ2-2; 13 bases align to TRBD2. The CDR3 covers 17 residues. Germline-derived CDR1 and CDR2 are ENHRY and SYGVKD. V shed 4 bases and J 4 bases; nucleotides not matched to a gene: 6.

The chain employs TRBV7-9 and TRBJ1-4; the match to TRBD1 covers 8 bases. The V gene end was trimmed by 0 bases and the J gene end by 7 bases; junction bases not matched to a gene: 13. Germline V gene sequence: CDR1 SEHNR, CDR2 FQNEAQ (reference sequence). The CDR3 contains 18 residues. As DNA, the CDR3 is TGTGCCAGCAGCTTAGCAGTAGGGCAGGGGGCGCGAGGTGAAAAACTGTTTTTT. Translating gives CASSLAVGQGARGEKLFF. Full variable domain (missing parts from reference TRBV7-9 and TRBJ1-4): DTGVSQNPRHKITKRGQNVTFRCDPISEHNRLYWYRQTLGQGPEFLTYFQNEAQLEKSRLLSDRFSAERPKGSFSTLEIQRTEQGDSAMYLCASSLAVGQGARGEKLFFGSGTQLSVL.

The chain carries TRBV5-1 and TRBJ1-1; TRBD1 matches at 8 bases. CDR1 is SGHRS and CDR2 is YFSETQ in the germline V gene. The length of the CDR3 is 13 residues. With V trimmed by 5 bases and J by 5 bases, 5 bases remained unmatched. The CDR3 DNA reads as TGCGCCAGCAGATTCGACAGGGGTACTGAAGCTTTCTTT. Amino acids: CASRFDRGTEAFF. Full variable domain (remainder filled in from reference TRBV5-1 and TRBJ1-1): KAGVTQTPRYLIKTRGQQVTLSCSPISGHRSVSWYQQTPGQGLQFLFEYFSETQRNKGNFPGRFSGRQFSNSRSEMNVSTLELGDSALYLCASRFDRGTEAFFGQGTRLTVV.

V gene TRBV6-1 combines with J gene TRBJ1-1; D may be TRBD1 (6 bases). Trimming cost V 6 bases and J 0 bases, with 14 bases left between them. Per the germline V gene, CDR1 is MNHNS and CDR2 is SASEGT. There are 15 residues in the CDR3. The CDR3 reads CASRQDSRMNTEAFF. The CDR3 nucleotides are TGTGCCAGCAGACAGGACAGCCGCATGAACACTGAAGCTTTCTTT.

The V gene is TRBV19, the J gene TRBJ1-5; the D is unclear. CDR1 and CDR2 (germline): LNHDA, SQIVND (reference sequence). V lost 6 bases, J lost 0 bases, and 12 bases lay in between. The CDR3 totals 15 residues. The CDR3 nucleotides are TGTGCCAGTAGCCTTCAGTGGTCTAGCAATCAGCCCCAGCATTTT. It codes for CASSLQWSSNQPQHF.

The chain links TRBV6-4 to TRBJ1-1, with D perhaps matching TRBD1 (6 bases). With 5 bases removed from V and 4 bases from J, the gap between germline ends came to 17 bases. CDR1 is MRHNA, CDR2 SNTAGT, per germline. The CDR3 has 15 residues. The CDR3 region has the DNA TGTGCCAGCAGTCCAGAGGGACAAATTGGCACTGAAGCTTTCTTT. The encoded protein is CASSPEGQIGTEAFF.

The chain joins TRBV6-1 to TRBJ1-2; the match to TRBD1 covers 10 bases. The CDR3 is 16 amino acids. Germline lookup yields CDR1 MNHNS and CDR2 SASEGT. J gave up 7 bases and V 3 bases, and 11 bases lay outside the gene matches. The CDR3 is CASSDFTTGGVGGYTF. As DNA, the CDR3 is TGTGCCAGCAGTGACTTCACGACAGGGGGCGTTGGTGGCTACACCTTC.

This chain uses TRBV5-6 with TRBJ2-7; TRBD2 matches 7 bases. V shed 2 bases and J 5 bases; nucleotides not matched to a gene: 4. Germline loops: CDR1 SGHDT, CDR2 YYEEEE. This CDR3 has 13 amino acids. CDR3 bases: TGTGCCAGCAGCTTCGGGACTACGGACGAGCAGTACGTC. This codes for CASSFGTTDEQYV.

This chain connects TRBV6-6 to TRBJ1-1; no definite D call. V was cut by 2 bases and J by 4 bases, with 11 bases left in between. This CDR3 contains 14 residues. Germline loops: CDR1 MNHNY, CDR2 SVGAGI (reference sequence). This CDR3 is CASSYEEASTEAFF. For the CDR3, the DNA is TGTGCCAGCAGTTACGAGGAGGCGAGCACTGAAGCTTTCTTT.

This chain connects TRBV13 to TRBJ2-5; D is ambiguous. The CDR3 consists of 12 residues. The germline V gene has CDR1 PRHDT and CDR2 FYEKMQ (reference sequence). Deletions cut 2 bases from V and 8 bases from J, with 9 bases between. DNA for the CDR3: TGTGCCAGCAGCTTAACGGGTCCTACCCAGTACTTC. Its translation: CASSLTGPTQYF.

V is TRBV27 and J is TRBJ1-1, with a possible D match to TRBD1 (5 bases). The germline gives CDR1 MNHEY, CDR2 SMNVEV (reference sequence). This CDR3 has 12 residues. The V end lost 11 bases, the J end lost 4 bases, and 14 bases lay between the germline ends. The CDR3 coding sequence is TGTGCCTGCCGTCGGGGGTTCACTGAAGCTTTCTTT. Amino acid sequence: CACRRGFTEAFF.

Concerning this clone itself: Other DNA variants within this sample encode the same CDR3. The V gene is TRBV5-1, the J gene TRBJ1-1, with D perhaps TRBD1 (5 bases). Trimming took off 4 bases at V and 5 bases at J, with 12 bases between the two ends. The V gene's germline CDR1 is SGHRS and CDR2 YFSETQ. The CDR3 totals 13 residues. CDR3 protein: CASSVREGTEAFF. The CDR3 region has the DNA TGCGCCAGCAGCGTCAGGGAGGGTACTGAAGCTTTCTTT.

The chain is built from TRBV9 and TRBJ2-5; 9 bases align to TRBD1. The CDR3 is 14 residues long. The germline V gene has CDR1 SGDLS and CDR2 YYNGEE. Trimming at V came to 0 bases and at J to 8 bases, leaving 5 bases not matched to a gene. Here the CDR3 reads CASSVEGTGTTQYF. CDR3 nucleotides: TGTGCCAGCAGCGTAGAGGGGACAGGGACAACCCAGTACTTC.

The chain uses TRBV4-2 and TRBJ1-1; 9 bases are shared with TRBD1. In germline, CDR1 is LGHNA, CDR2 YNFKEQ. The trim removed 0 bases at V and 5 bases at J, leaving 16 bases unmatched. This CDR3 region has 19 residues. CDR3 bases: TGTGCCAGCAGCCAAGATCTGGTGGGGACAGGGTTAGAGGGAACTGAAGCTTTCTTT. It is translated as CASSQDLVGTGLEGTEAFF.

This chain joins TRBV6-1 and TRBJ2-4, with D maybe TRBD1 (6 bases). The CDR3 is made up of 14 amino acids. Germline CDR1 is MNHNS and CDR2 is SASEGT. The germline V and J ends were trimmed by 3 bases and 7 bases, with 13 bases remaining between them. The DNA for the CDR3 is TGTGCCAGCAGTGACGGGGACATCTGGAACATTCAGTACTTC. Translating gives CASSDGDIWNIQYF.

This chain connects TRBV5-1 to TRBJ2-7; tentative D call: TRBD1 (5 bases). CDR1 and CDR2 from the germline V gene are SGHRS and YFSETQ. The CDR3 consists of 15 residues. Deletions cut 0 bases from V and 0 bases from J, with 10 bases between. CDR3 DNA: TGCGCCAGCAGCTTGGAAGGGGCGAGCTCCTACGAGCAGTACTTC. This gives the protein CASSLEGASSYEQYF. Looking up the rest from reference TRBV5-1 and TRBJ2-7 gives the full variable domain: KAGVTQTPRYLIKTRGQQVTLSCSPISGHRSVSWYQQTPGQGLQFLFEYFSETQRNKGNFPGRFSGRQFSNSRSEMNVSTLELGDSALYLCASSLEGASSYEQYFGPGTRLTVT.

The V gene is TRBV5-6, the J gene TRBJ2-7; 7 bases are a match to TRBD1. The CDR3 runs 16 residues. With V trimmed by 1 base and J by 3 bases, 10 bases remained unmatched. Germline V lookup: CDR1 SGHDT, CDR2 YYEEEE. The CDR3 region has the DNA TGTGCCAGCAGCTTGTGGAGGACAGGCCGAAACTACGAGCAGTACTTC. Translation: CASSLWRTGRNYEQYF.

The chain recombines TRBV7-8 with TRBJ2-7; TRBD1 matches 8 bases. This CDR3 is built from 15 residues. With 4 bases clipped from V and 7 bases from J, the junction kept 12 bases outside the gene matches. CDR1 and CDR2 from the germline V gene are SGHVS and FQNEAQ. The CDR3 DNA sequence: TGTGCCAGCAGCTCCGACAGGGGTCCCTTGAAGGAGCAGTACTTC. Translated: CASSSDRGPLKEQYF.

This chain connects TRBV7-9 to TRBJ1-1; D uncertain. This CDR3 has 13 residues. The V gene's germline CDR1 is SEHNR and CDR2 FQNEAQ (reference sequence). Trimming left V 3 bases short and J 4 bases short, with 9 bases between. The CDR3 sequence: CASSFRDGTEAFF. CDR3 coding DNA: TGTGCCAGCAGCTTTCGGGATGGCACTGAAGCTTTCTTT.

The rearrangement uses TRBV25-1 and TRBJ2-3; 9 nucleotides line up with TRBD2. Germline V gene data show CDR1 as MGHDK and CDR2 as SYGVNS. The CDR3 has 16 amino acids. V trimming: 1 base; J trimming: 1 base; junction bases outside the gene matches: 3. As DNA, the CDR3 is TGTGCCAGCAGTGAATCGGAGCGGGAGGGCACAGATACGCAGTATTTT. It codes for CASSESEREGTDTQYF. Full variable domain (remainder filled in from reference TRBV25-1 and TRBJ2-3): EADIYQTPRYLVIGTGKKITLECSQTMGHDKMYWYQQDPGMELHLIHYSYGVNSTEKGDLSSESTVSRIRTEHFPLTLESARPSHTSQYLCASSESEREGTDTQYFGPGTRLTVL.